Shown below are 22 T cell receptor beta chains from a single sample sequenced in a study of blood T cells in healthy people across ages. It was with a sample-barcoded 5' primer and a J-beta primer mix that a second PCR of roughly 6 to 12 cycles was run. TCRdb reprocessed the 5' RACE reads with MiXCR, giving one entry per CDR3 protein. The repertoire consists of about 580,000 distinct CDR3 sequences, with around half occurring once and the leading ten covering around 23%. What was sequenced was blood. These receptors came from a man at least 80 years old in good health.

This clonotype was counted only a few times. This chain connects TRBV29-1 to TRBJ1-1; no firm D call. This CDR3 spans 11 amino acids. V was cut by 6 bases and J by 0 bases, with 5 bases left in between. Germline CDR1 reads SQVTM; CDR2 reads ANQGSEA. CDR3 protein: CSVAVNTEAFF. CDR3 in DNA: TGCAGCGTCGCGGTGAACACTGAAGCTTTCTTT.

The chain employs TRBV6-9 and TRBJ1-5, with 10 positions matching TRBD1. J lost 3 bases, V lost 3 bases, and 5 bases had no gene match. Germline CDR1 MNHGY, CDR2 SVAAGI. This CDR3 contains 16 residues. The CDR3 spells CASSYGTGENNQPQHF. In nucleotides, the CDR3 is TGTGCCAGCAGTTACGGGACAGGGGAGAACAATCAGCCCCAGCATTTT.

This clonotype occurred a few times. The J gene is TRBJ1-1, the V gene TRBV20-1, with TRBD1 matching 7 bases. This CDR3 spans 14 amino acids. Germline loops: CDR1 DFQATT, CDR2 SNEGSKA (reference sequence). The J segment lost 2 bases and the V segment lost 6 bases, leaving 9 bases of the junction unmatched. The CDR3 loop is CSARKGASNTEAFF. CDR3 bases: TGCAGTGCAAGGAAGGGGGCATCAAACACTGAAGCTTTCTTT.

The rearrangement links TRBV10-3 to TRBJ2-3; 10 bases are a match to TRBD1. This CDR3 has 18 amino acids. Germline V gives CDR1 ENHRY, CDR2 SYGVKD. V was clipped by 6 bases and J by 0 bases; unmatched bases: 12. The DNA for the CDR3 is TGTGCCATCAGCTCTCCGACAGGGGGCTTATCAAGCACAGATACGCAGTATTTT. Encoded protein: CAISSPTGGLSSTDTQYF.

V gene TRBV6-2 or TRBV6-3 combines with J gene TRBJ1-5; 7 bases map to TRBD1. The CDR3 spans 16 residues. Trimming took 7 bases from V and 5 from J; bases not matched to a gene: 14. CDR1 and CDR2 from the germline V gene are MNHEY and SVGEGT. Here the CDR3 reads CASNAADRVWDQPQHF. CDR3 DNA sequence: TGTGCCAGCAACGCCGCCGACAGGGTTTGGGATCAGCCCCAGCATTTT.

The V and J genes are TRBV24-1 and TRBJ1-1, with D hard to call. The CDR3 covers 13 residues. The V gene's germline CDR1 is KGHDR and CDR2 SFDVKD. V was shortened by 3 bases and J by 0 bases, with 4 bases between the two germline ends. The CDR3 DNA sequence: TGTGCCACCAGTGATCGCCTGAACACTGAAGCTTTCTTT. This translates into CATSDRLNTEAFF.

The rearrangement joins TRBV18 to TRBJ1-4; 9 bases are a match to TRBD1. CDR1 and CDR2 (germline): KGHSH, LQKENI. The CDR3 runs to 14 residues. V lost 3 bases and J lost 7; bases outside the gene matches: 3. CDR3 region: CASSPGGQGEKLFF. The DNA of the CDR3 is TGTGCCAGCTCACCCGGGGGACAGGGTGAAAAACTGTTTTTT.

This clonotype was recorded at least ten times. The rearrangement joins TRBV6-6 to TRBJ2-5, with TRBD1 matching over 7 bases. V lost 3 bases to trimming and J lost 0 bases; unmatched junction nucleotides: 7. The V gene's germline CDR1 is MNHNY and CDR2 SVGAGI (reference sequence). CDR3 length: 16 amino acids. The CDR3 nucleotides read TGTGCCAGCAGTTATGGGGGACAGACGTACCAAGAGACCCAGTACTTC. This encodes CASSYGGQTYQETQYF.

The rearrangement links TRBV27 to TRBJ2-1; 7 nucleotides match TRBD2. The DNA end favors TRBJ2-7, so the J call may be wrong. Germline CDR1 is MNHEY and CDR2 is SMNVEV (reference sequence). The CDR3 extends over 16 amino acids. This CDR3 reads CASSLSWGGFYNEQYF. CDR3 DNA sequence: TGTGCCAGCAGTTTATCGTGGGGGGGGTTCTACAATGAGCAGTACTTC.

Concerning this clonotype itself: A read error may be the cause here, since a much bigger clone is one base away. The J gene is TRBJ2-2, the V gene TRBV6-5; D not resolved. The CDR3 is 16 amino acids. Trimming took 2 bases from V and 4 from J, leaving 14 bases between them. Germline CDR1 and CDR2: MNHEY and SVGAGI. The CDR3 region is CASSYRPVLGTGELFF. CDR3 coding DNA: TGTGCCAGCAGTTACCGTCCAGTGCTGGGCACCGGGGAGCTGTTTTTT.

This clonotype has a handful of counts. The V and J genes are TRBV6-6 and TRBJ2-2, with 11 bases lining up with TRBD2. Germline CDR1 MNHNY, CDR2 SVGAGI (reference sequence). The trim removed 5 bases at V and 6 bases at J, leaving 8 bases unmatched. This CDR3 spans 16 amino acids. The CDR3 sequence: CASSPDSGRVPGELFF. DNA for the CDR3: TGTGCCAGCAGTCCGGATAGCGGGAGGGTGCCCGGGGAGCTGTTTTTT.

V usage is TRBV10-3 and J usage is TRBJ2-7; D is undetermined. The V gene lost 2 bases and the J gene lost 5 bases, with 13 bases spanning the gap. This CDR3 has 14 amino acids. The germline V gene encodes CDR1 ENHRY and CDR2 SYGVKD. The CDR3 spells CAISEATAEHEQYF. CDR3 sequence (DNA): TGTGCCATCAGTGAGGCGACTGCGGAACACGAGCAGTACTTC.

This chain links TRBV6-6 with TRBJ2-1; D possibly corresponds to TRBD2 (5 bases). CDR1 and CDR2 (germline): MNHNY, SVGAGI (reference sequence). The length of the CDR3 is 12 residues. V gave up 5 bases and J gave up 9 bases, with 11 bases separating them. Written as DNA, the CDR3 is TGTGCCAGCAGTACAGAGGGAAGTGAGCAGTTCTTC. It is translated as CASSTEGSEQFF.

V and J are TRBV10-2 and TRBJ2-7; possible D gene TRBD2, 6 bases. Looked up from germline, CDR1 is WSHSY and CDR2 is SAAADI. This CDR3 is 12 amino acids long. With 10 bases removed from V and 3 bases from J, the gap between germline ends came to 13 bases. The CDR3 sequence is CATRGDFYEQYF. The CDR3 nucleotides are TGCGCCACCCGAGGGGACTTCTACGAGCAGTACTTC.

The sample holds a few counts of this clonotype. The chain combines TRBV6-2 or TRBV6-3 with TRBJ2-6; possibly TRBD1 for D (6 bases). V dropped 7 bases and J dropped 1 base, with 11 bases sitting between them. CDR1 and CDR2 from the germline V gene are MNHEY and SVGEGT. There are 15 residues in the CDR3. DNA of the CDR3: TGTGCCAGCACTCCAGGGGCTTCTGGGGCCAACGTCCTGACTTTC. Translation gives CASTPGASGANVLTF.

The gene calls are TRBV5-1 and TRBJ2-1; 8 positions agree with TRBD1. Germline V lookup: CDR1 SGHRS, CDR2 YFSETQ. CDR3 size: 13 residues. The V and J ends lost 4 bases and 13 bases, in that order; junction bases with no gene match: 10. The CDR3 DNA is TGCGCCAGCAGCATCGGACAGGGAGAGACCCAGTTCTTC. This gives the protein CASSIGQGETQFF.

This clonotype is a singleton in its sample. The chain uses TRBV20-1 and TRBJ2-7, with D uncertain. CDR3 length: 14 residues. Trimming took 3 bases from V and 0 from J, leaving 12 bases between them. The germline CDR1 and CDR2 sequences are DFQATT and SNEGSKA (reference sequence). The CDR3 spells CSARDPASSYEQYF. As DNA, the CDR3 is TGCAGTGCTAGGGACCCAGCGAGCTCCTACGAGCAGTACTTC.

The rearrangement links TRBV10-3 to TRBJ2-1; 7 nucleotides match TRBD1. Unmatched junction bases numbered 7, after V lost 0 bases and J lost 8 bases. This CDR3 region has 15 residues. Germline loops: CDR1 ENHRY, CDR2 SYGVKD. The CDR3 reads CAISESEQGFDEQFF. As DNA, the CDR3 is TGTGCCATCAGTGAGTCCGAACAGGGGTTCGATGAGCAGTTCTTC.

This clonotype was counted between two and nine times. This chain links TRBV29-1 with TRBJ2-3; the D gene is possibly TRBD1 (5 bases). Trimming removed 0 bases from V and 6 bases from J, with 10 bases in between. The CDR3 contains 13 residues. Germline assignment: CDR1 SQVTM and CDR2 ANQGSEA. Here the CDR3 reads CSVEEAGPDTQYF. In DNA form, the CDR3 reads TGCAGCGTTGAAGAGGCAGGGCCGGATACGCAGTATTTT.

This clonotype was observed a handful of times. The chain employs TRBV20-1 and TRBJ2-3; D is perhaps TRBD2 (6 bases). The CDR3 covers 13 residues. Germline loops: CDR1 DFQATT, CDR2 SNEGSKA (reference sequence). V lost 5 bases and J 3 bases, leaving 12 bases between the germline ends. CDR3 loop: CSAGAGGTDTQYF. In nucleotides, the CDR3 is TGCAGTGCTGGAGCCGGGGGTACAGATACGCAGTATTTT.

This clonotype was seen only a few times. The genes are TRBV6-2 or TRBV6-3 and TRBJ2-7; possible D gene TRBD2, 6 bases. Trimming shortened V by 7 bases and J by 5 bases, and 15 bases separated the two germline ends. This CDR3 is 13 amino acids long. Per germline, CDR1 MNHEY and CDR2 SVGEGT. CDR3 DNA sequence: TGTGCCAGCATAGGCAGTGGAGGGAACGAGCAGTACTTC. Translation gives CASIGSGGNEQYF.

This chain uses TRBV7-2 with TRBJ1-1; D gene uncertain. Germline assignment: CDR1 SGHTA and CDR2 FQGNSA. Between the trimmed V and J ends, which lost 3 bases and 4 bases, there was a span of 6 bases. The CDR3 runs to 12 residues. CDR3 sequence: CASSFGLTEAFF. The CDR3 region has the DNA TGTGCCAGCAGCTTCGGTCTCACTGAAGCTTTCTTT. Looking up the rest from reference TRBV7-2 and TRBJ1-1 gives the full variable domain: GAGVSQSPSNKVTEKGKDVELRCDPISGHTALYWYRQSLGQGLEFLIYFQGNSAPDKSGLPSDRFSAERTGGSVSTLTIQRTQQEDSAVYLCASSFGLTEAFFGQGTRLTVV.